This is a list of T cell receptor beta chains from one sample in a study of blood T cell repertoires in COVID-19. Here immunoSEQ multiplex PCR was the method, and the copy in TCRdb shows in-frame clones only, minus some. This sample yields around 240,000 clones, of which approximately 81% are seen a single time; around 0.97% belongs to the top ten. Sequenced sample: peripheral blood. These receptor sequences come from a man in his forties with acute or convalescent COVID-19. Each CDR3 is given with its conserved first and last residue. The D gene is left open where the match is weak. Where a row states a size, it is once, few, many or the class of an expanded clone; other rows omit it.

J gene: TRBJ1-1
CDR3 length: 14
V gene: TRBV2
D gene: NA
clone size: NA
CDR3 protein: CASSVNPLNTEAFF
CDR3 DNA: TGTGCCAGCAGTGTTAATCCGTTGAACACTGAAGCTTTCTTT

J gene: TRBJ1-5
CDR3 length: 16
V gene: TRBV5-8
D gene: NA
clone size: NA
CDR3 protein: CASNPEGRGSNQPQHF
CDR3 DNA: TGTGCCAGCAACCCGGAGGGGCGGGGAAGCAATCAGCCCCAGCATTTT

J gene: TRBJ1-1
CDR3 length: 12
V gene: TRBV5-1
D gene: NA
clone size: NA
CDR3 protein: CASSLWQGEAFF
CDR3 DNA: TGCGCCAGCAGCTTGTGGCAGGGTGAAGCTTTCTTT

J gene: TRBJ1-1
CDR3 length: 14
V gene: TRBV6-6
D gene: NA
clone size: NA
CDR3 protein: CASSYSTLGVEAFF
CDR3 DNA: TGTGCCAGCAGTTACTCGACGTTGGGCGTCGAAGCTTTCTTT

J gene: TRBJ1-2
CDR3 length: 15
V gene: TRBV7-2
D gene: TRBD1
clone size: NA
CDR3 protein: CASSPGTGLGYGYTF
CDR3 DNA: TGTGCCAGCAGTCCCGGGACAGGGCTTGGCTATGGCTACACCTTC

J gene: TRBJ2-1
CDR3 length: 16
V gene: TRBV2
D gene: NA
clone size: NA
CDR3 protein: CASSEWGRGPYNEQFF
CDR3 DNA: TGTGCCAGCAGTGAGTGGGGGCGCGGGCCCTACAATGAGCAGTTCTTC

J gene: TRBJ2-5
CDR3 length: 14
V gene: TRBV19
D gene: NA
clone size: once
CDR3 protein: CASSMFQEDGTQYF
CDR3 DNA: TGTGCCAGTAGTATGTTTCAAGAGGATGGGACCCAGTACTTC

J gene: TRBJ1-1
CDR3 length: 10
V gene: TRBV6-6
D gene: NA
clone size: NA
CDR3 protein: CASGPVEAFF
CDR3 DNA: TGTGCCAGCGGGCCAGTTGAAGCTTTCTTT

J gene: TRBJ1-5
CDR3 length: 13
V gene: TRBV19
D gene: NA
clone size: once
CDR3 protein: CASSNRGNQPQHF
CDR3 DNA: TGTGCCAGTAGTAACCGGGGCAATCAGCCCCAGCATTTT

J gene: TRBJ1-2
CDR3 length: 15
V gene: TRBV3-1/TRBV3-2
D gene: NA
clone size: NA
CDR3 protein: CASSHRDKTNYGYTF
CDR3 DNA: TGTGCCAGCAGCCATCGGGACAAAACTAACTATGGCTACACCTTC

J gene: TRBJ2-4
CDR3 length: 17
V gene: TRBV4-3
D gene: NA
clone size: NA
CDR3 protein: CASSQEATAGAKNIQYF
CDR3 DNA: TGCGCCAGCAGCCAAGAAGCAACAGCGGGAGCCAAAAACATTCAGTACTTC

J gene: TRBJ1-2
CDR3 length: 13
V gene: TRBV19
D gene: NA
clone size: NA
CDR3 protein: CASSMWGDYGYTF
CDR3 DNA: TGTGCCAGTAGTATGTGGGGGGACTATGGCTACACCTTC

J gene: TRBJ1-2
CDR3 length: 14
V gene: TRBV5-1
D gene: TRBD1
clone size: once
CDR3 protein: CASSNGQGTYGYTF
CDR3 DNA: TGCGCCAGCAGCAACGGACAGGGGACGTATGGCTACACCTTC

J gene: TRBJ1-1
CDR3 length: 14
V gene: TRBV19
D gene: TRBD1
clone size: NA
CDR3 protein: CASSKQGSVGEAFF
CDR3 DNA: TGTGCCAGTAGTAAACAGGGGAGTGTTGGTGAAGCTTTCTTT

J gene: TRBJ2-7
CDR3 length: 12
V gene: TRBV2
D gene: NA
clone size: NA
CDR3 protein: CASRDSGGWQYF
CDR3 DNA: TGTGCCAGCAGGGACTCAGGGGGGTGGCAGTACTTC

J gene: TRBJ1-2
CDR3 length: 14
V gene: TRBV6-5
D gene: NA
clone size: NA
CDR3 protein: CASSYGTTRYGYTF
CDR3 DNA: TGTGCCAGCAGTTACGGCACAACACGCTATGGCTACACCTTC

J gene: TRBJ1-5
CDR3 length: 14
V gene: TRBV6-5
D gene: NA
clone size: NA
CDR3 protein: CASSIDRFNQPQHF
CDR3 DNA: TGTGCCAGCTCAATCGACAGGTTCAATCAGCCCCAGCATTTT

J gene: TRBJ2-2
CDR3 length: 19
V gene: TRBV24-1
D gene: TRBD2
clone size: NA
CDR3 protein: CATSGASGTSGGNTGELFF
CDR3 DNA: TGTGCCACCAGTGGGGCCTCCGGGACTAGCGGGGGAAACACCGGGGAGCTGTTTTTT

J gene: TRBJ1-5
CDR3 length: 16
V gene: TRBV6-5
D gene: NA
clone size: NA
CDR3 protein: CASSSLDGGSNQPQHF
CDR3 DNA: TGTGCCAGCAGTTCCCTGGACGGGGGTAGCAATCAGCCCCAGCATTTT

J gene: TRBJ2-7
CDR3 length: 14
V gene: TRBV5-4
D gene: NA
clone size: NA
CDR3 protein: CASSLWDNSYEQYF
CDR3 DNA: TGTGCCAGCAGCTTATGGGACAACTCCTACGAGCAGTACTTC

J gene: TRBJ1-5
CDR3 length: 15
V gene: TRBV19
D gene: NA
clone size: few
CDR3 protein: CASSMGHESNQPQHF
CDR3 DNA: TGTGCCAGTAGTATGGGGCACGAGAGCAATCAGCCCCAGCATTTT

J gene: TRBJ1-5
CDR3 length: 17
V gene: TRBV19
D gene: NA
clone size: NA
CDR3 protein: CASSIKQVAVRVQPQHF
CDR3 DNA: TGTGCCAGTAGTATTAAACAGGTTGCAGTTCGGGTTCAGCCCCAGCATTTT

J gene: TRBJ1-2
CDR3 length: 13
V gene: TRBV6-1
D gene: NA
clone size: few
CDR3 protein: CASSEQNAYGYTF
CDR3 DNA: TGTGCCAGCAGTGAACAGAATGCATATGGCTACACCTTC

J gene: TRBJ2-1
CDR3 length: 15
V gene: TRBV4-2
D gene: TRBD1
clone size: NA
CDR3 protein: CASSQPNRGRDEQFF
CDR3 DNA: TGTGCCAGCAGCCAACCAAACAGGGGGCGCGATGAGCAGTTCTTC

J gene: TRBJ1-2
CDR3 length: 17
V gene: TRBV3-1/TRBV3-2
D gene: TRBD1
clone size: NA
CDR3 protein: CASSQDGGTGGRVGYTF
CDR3 DNA: TGTGCCAGCAGCCAAGATGGCGGGACAGGGGGGCGGGTTGGCTACACCTTC

J gene: TRBJ1-1
CDR3 length: 16
V gene: TRBV10-3
D gene: TRBD1
clone size: once
CDR3 protein: CAISGPDRGQSTEAFF
CDR3 DNA: TGTGCCATCAGTGGGCCGGACAGGGGGCAATCTACTGAAGCTTTCTTT

J gene: TRBJ2-5
CDR3 length: 13
V gene: TRBV7-9
D gene: TRBD2
clone size: NA
CDR3 protein: CASSYGGAKTQYF
CDR3 DNA: TGTGCCAGCAGCTACGGGGGGGCGAAGACCCAGTACTTC

J gene: TRBJ2-7
CDR3 length: 14
V gene: TRBV9
D gene: TRBD1
clone size: NA
CDR3 protein: CASSVRQGPHEQYF
CDR3 DNA: TGTGCCAGCAGCGTGAGACAGGGCCCGCACGAGCAGTACTTC

J gene: TRBJ2-3
CDR3 length: 13
V gene: TRBV5-4
D gene: NA
clone size: few
CDR3 protein: CASRIHGGDTQYF
CDR3 DNA: TGTGCCAGCAGGATCCACGGGGGAGATACGCAGTATTTT